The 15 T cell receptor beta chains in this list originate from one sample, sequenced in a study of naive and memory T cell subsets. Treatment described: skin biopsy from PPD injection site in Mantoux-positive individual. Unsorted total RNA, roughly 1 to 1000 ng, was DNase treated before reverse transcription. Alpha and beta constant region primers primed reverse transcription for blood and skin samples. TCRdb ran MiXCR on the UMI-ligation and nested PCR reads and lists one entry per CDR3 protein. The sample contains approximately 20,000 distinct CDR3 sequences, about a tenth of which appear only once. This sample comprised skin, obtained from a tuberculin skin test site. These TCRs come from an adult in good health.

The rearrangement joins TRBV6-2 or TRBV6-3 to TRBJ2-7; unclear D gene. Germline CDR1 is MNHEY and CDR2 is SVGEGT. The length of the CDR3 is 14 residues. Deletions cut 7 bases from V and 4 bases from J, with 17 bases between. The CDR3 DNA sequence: TGTGCCAGCAAGCCAGGTCCGAAGGGATACGAGCAGTACTTC. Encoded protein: CASKPGPKGYEQYF.

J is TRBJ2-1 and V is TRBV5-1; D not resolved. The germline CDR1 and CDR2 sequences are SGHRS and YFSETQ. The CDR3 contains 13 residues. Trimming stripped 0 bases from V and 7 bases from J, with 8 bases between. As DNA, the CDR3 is TGCGCCAGCAGCTTGGCCGTTGCAAATGAGCAGTTCTTC. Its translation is CASSLAVANEQFF.

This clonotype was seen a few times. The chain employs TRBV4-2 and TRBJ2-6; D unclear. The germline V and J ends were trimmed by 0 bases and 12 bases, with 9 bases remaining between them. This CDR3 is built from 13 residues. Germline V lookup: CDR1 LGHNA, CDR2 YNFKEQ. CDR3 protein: CASSQDRSAVLTF. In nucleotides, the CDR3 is TGTGCCAGCAGCCAAGATAGGTCTGCCGTCCTGACTTTC.

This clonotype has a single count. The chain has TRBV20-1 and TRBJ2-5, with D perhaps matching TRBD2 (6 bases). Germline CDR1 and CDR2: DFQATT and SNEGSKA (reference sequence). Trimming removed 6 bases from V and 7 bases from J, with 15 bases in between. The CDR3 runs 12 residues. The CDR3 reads CSAAGPGGTQYF. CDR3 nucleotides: TGCAGTGCCGCGGGACCCGGGGGGACCCAGTACTTC.

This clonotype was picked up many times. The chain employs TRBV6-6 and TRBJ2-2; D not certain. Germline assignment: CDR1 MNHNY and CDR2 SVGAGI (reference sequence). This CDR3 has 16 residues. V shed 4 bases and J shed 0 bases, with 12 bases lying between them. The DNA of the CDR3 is TGTGCCAGCAGTTGGCTCAAACAAACGAACACCGGGGAGCTGTTTTTT. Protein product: CASSWLKQTNTGELFF.

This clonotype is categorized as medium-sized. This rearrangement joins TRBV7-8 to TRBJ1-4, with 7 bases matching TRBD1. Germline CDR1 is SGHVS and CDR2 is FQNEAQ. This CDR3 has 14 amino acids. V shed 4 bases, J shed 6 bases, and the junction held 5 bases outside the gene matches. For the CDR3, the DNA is TGTGCCAGCAGCTCGAACACAGGGGATGAAAAACTGTTTTTT. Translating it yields CASSSNTGDEKLFF. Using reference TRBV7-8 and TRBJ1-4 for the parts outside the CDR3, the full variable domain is GAGVSQSPRYKVAKRGQDVALRCDPISGHVSLFWYQQALGQGPEFLTYFQNEAQLDKSGLPSDRFFAERPEGSVSTLKIQRTQQEDSAVYLCASSSNTGDEKLFFGSGTQLSVL.

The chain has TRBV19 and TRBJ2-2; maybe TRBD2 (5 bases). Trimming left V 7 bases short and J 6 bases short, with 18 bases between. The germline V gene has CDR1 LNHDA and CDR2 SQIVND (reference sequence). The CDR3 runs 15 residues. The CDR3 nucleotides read TGTGCCAGTACGGACCGTACGCTAGCTGCCGGGGAGCTGTTTTTT. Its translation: CASTDRTLAAGELFF. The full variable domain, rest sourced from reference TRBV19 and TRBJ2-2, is DGGITQSPKYLFRKEGQNVTLSCEQNLNHDAMYWYRQDPGQGLRLIYYSQIVNDFQKGDIAEGYSVSREKKESFPLTVTSAQKNPTAFYLCASTDRTLAAGELFFGEGSRLTVL.

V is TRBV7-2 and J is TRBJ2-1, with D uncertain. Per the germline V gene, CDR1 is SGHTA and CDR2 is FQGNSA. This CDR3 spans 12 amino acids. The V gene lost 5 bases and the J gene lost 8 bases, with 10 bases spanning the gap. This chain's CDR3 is CASSRFPDEQFF. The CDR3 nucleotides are TGTGCCAGCAGCCGATTCCCGGATGAGCAGTTCTTC.

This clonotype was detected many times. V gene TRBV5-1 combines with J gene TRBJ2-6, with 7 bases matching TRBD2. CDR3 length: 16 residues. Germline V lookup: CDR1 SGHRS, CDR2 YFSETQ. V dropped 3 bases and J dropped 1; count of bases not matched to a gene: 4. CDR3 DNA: TGCGCCAGCAGCTGGGGGGGGGAATCTGGGGCCAACGTCCTGACTTTC. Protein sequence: CASSWGGESGANVLTF. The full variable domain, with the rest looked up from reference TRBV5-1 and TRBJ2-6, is KAGVTQTPRYLIKTRGQQVTLSCSPISGHRSVSWYQQTPGQGLQFLFEYFSETQRNKGNFPGRFSGRQFSNSRSEMNVSTLELGDSALYLCASSWGGESGANVLTFGAGSRLTVL.

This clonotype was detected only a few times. The CDR3 loop reads CAISIFPWRLRNEQFF. The CDR3 DNA follows: TGTGCCATCAGCATTTTCCCATGGCGTCTCCGCAATGAGCAGTTCTTC. The rearrangement joins TRBV10-3 to TRBJ2-1; D is ambiguous. The V and J ends lost 6 bases and 6 bases respectively, with 21 bases between them. Germline CDR1 is ENHRY and CDR2 is SYGVKD. CDR3 length equals 16 residues.

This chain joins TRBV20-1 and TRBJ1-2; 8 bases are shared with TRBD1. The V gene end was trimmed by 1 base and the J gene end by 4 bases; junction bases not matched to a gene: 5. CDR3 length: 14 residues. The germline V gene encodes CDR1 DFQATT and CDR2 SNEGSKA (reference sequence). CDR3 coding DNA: TGCAGTGCTAGAGCAGGGGGCCGTAGCTATGGCTACACCTTC. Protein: CSARAGGRSYGYTF.

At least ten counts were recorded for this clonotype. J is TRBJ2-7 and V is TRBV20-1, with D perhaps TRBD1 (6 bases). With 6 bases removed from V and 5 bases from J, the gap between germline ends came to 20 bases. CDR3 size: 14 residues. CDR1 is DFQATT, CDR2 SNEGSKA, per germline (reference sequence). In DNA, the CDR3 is TGCAGTGCCCGCATAACCGGGACATCCCACGAGCAGTACTTC. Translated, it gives CSARITGTSHEQYF.

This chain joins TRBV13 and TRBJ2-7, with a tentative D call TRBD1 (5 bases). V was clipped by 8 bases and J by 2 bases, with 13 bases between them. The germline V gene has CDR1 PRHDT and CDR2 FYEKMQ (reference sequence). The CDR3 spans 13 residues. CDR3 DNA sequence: TGTGCCAGCTCAAAGACAGTTACCTACGAGCAGTACTTC. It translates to CASSKTVTYEQYF.

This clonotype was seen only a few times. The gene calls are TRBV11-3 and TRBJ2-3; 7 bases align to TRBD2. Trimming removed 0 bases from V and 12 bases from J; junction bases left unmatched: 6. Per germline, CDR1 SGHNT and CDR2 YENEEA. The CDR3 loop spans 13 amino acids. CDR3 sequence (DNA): TGTGCCAGCAGCTTAGATTACCGGGGGGTACAGTATTTT. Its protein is CASSLDYRGVQYF.

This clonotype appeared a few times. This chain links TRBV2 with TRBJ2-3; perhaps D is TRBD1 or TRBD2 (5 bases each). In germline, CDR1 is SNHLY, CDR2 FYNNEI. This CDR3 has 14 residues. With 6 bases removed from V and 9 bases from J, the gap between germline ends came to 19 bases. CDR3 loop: CASRFLGAAITQYF. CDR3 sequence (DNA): TGTGCCAGCAGATTCCTCGGGGCCGCCATCACGCAGTATTTT.